This T cell receptor (beta chain) was captured by sequencing in a study of cytomegalovirus exposure and HLA in healthy donors. Study-wide background: Of 398 genotyped donors, about 81% clustered with self-reported Caucasian donors.

The primer mix had 60 Vbeta and 13 Jbeta primers. The repertoire was sequenced with immunoSEQ multiplex PCR; TCRdb's copy has only in-frame clones and lacks some. The top ten clones hold roughly 1.8% of a sample with about 200,000 clones, 85% to 90% of them seen once. In regard to this clone: Its antigen is still unknown. Other DNA variants within this sample encode the same CDR3.

The V gene end was trimmed by 0 bases and the J gene end by 5 bases; junction bases not matched to a gene: 4. The CDR3 totals 16 residues. The germline CDR1 and CDR2 sequences are SGHDT and YYEEEE. Study outcomes and limitations: It was reported in a later analysis that an Asian-associated ancestry cluster showed fewer N-insertions than the 666-donor mean. HLA alleles showed associations with about 17,000 TCR beta sequences in a later analysis, at a 0.05 false discovery rate.

This sequence was found in a woman between 18 and 30 years old in good health and CMV-seronegative. V gene TRBV5-6 combines with J gene TRBJ2-1, with 11 bases that match TRBD2. The sequenced sample consisted of PBMCs. The CDR3 nucleotides are TGTGCCAGCAGCTTGGGCCTGGGACTAGCGGACAATGAGCAGTTCTTC. It encodes CASSLGLGLADNEQFF.